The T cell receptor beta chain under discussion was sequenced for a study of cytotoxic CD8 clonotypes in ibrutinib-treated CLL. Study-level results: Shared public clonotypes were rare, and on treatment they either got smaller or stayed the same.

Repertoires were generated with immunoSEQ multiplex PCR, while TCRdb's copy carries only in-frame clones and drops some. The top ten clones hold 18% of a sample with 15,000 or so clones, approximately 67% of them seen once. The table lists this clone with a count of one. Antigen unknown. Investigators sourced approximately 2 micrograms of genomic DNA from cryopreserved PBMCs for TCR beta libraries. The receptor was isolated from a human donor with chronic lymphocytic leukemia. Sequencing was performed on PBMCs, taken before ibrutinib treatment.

Here the CDR3 DNA reads TGTGCCAGCAGCCCAGGGACAGGGATTAACTACGAGCAGTACTTC. Protein product: CASSPGTGINYEQYF. The chain is built from TRBV5-6 and TRBJ2-7, with 9 bases aligning to TRBD1. Germline V gene data show CDR1 as SGHDT and CDR2 as YYEEEE. The junction had 8 bases not matched to a gene; V was cut back by 4 bases and J by 3 bases. The CDR3 has 15 amino acids.